There are many counts of the clone carrying this T cell receptor (beta chain). The data are from a study of T cells in Graves' hyperthyroidism and ophthalmopathy. Germline CDR1 LGHDT, CDR2 YNNKEL (reference sequence). The CDR3 runs to 14 residues. V shed 4 bases and J shed 3 bases, with 12 bases lying between them. At least 3 on the Clinical Activity Score was recorded for ophthalmopathy patients, who also had NOSPECS grade at least 4 and duration under 3 months. It was RNA transcripts that yielded the amplified TCR beta CDR3 regions. Carried out on the TCR CDR3, a first-round RT-PCR used the HTBI primer set. TCRdb fed the multiplex PCR reads into MiXCR, producing one record per CDR3 protein. Of roughly 240,000 distinct CDR3 sequences in the sample, approximately 25% were seen once.

This sequence originates from a woman in her thirties or forties with Graves' ophthalmopathy. J is TRBJ1-1 and V is TRBV3-1; weak D call: TRBD1 (5 bases). Material for sequencing was blood. CDR3 sequence reads: CASSPTTAYTEAFF. The DNA of the CDR3 is TGTGCCAGCAGCCCAACGACAGCATACACTGAAGCTTTCTTT.